This T cell receptor beta chain was documented in a study of blood T cells in healthy people across ages. General study results and limits: A roughly linear age-dependent decrease characterized TCR beta diversity per million T cells. PBMCs went unsorted, and a conclusive naive versus antigen-experienced comparison was therefore prevented. Whereas aged donors had fewer naive CD4+ cells, long-lived donors had more of them and higher diversity.

This clonotype was seen more than once but under ten times. The antigen is unknown. A second about 6 to 11 cycle PCR used barcoded and J-beta primers. TCRdb reprocessed the 5' RACE reads via MiXCR and lists one record per CDR3 protein. The sample yields about 290,000 distinct CDR3 sequences, 25% to 30% seen once. This TCR was sampled from a woman aged 65 to 85 in good health. Sequenced input: blood.

The CDR3 protein is CAITPHGVQGEQFF. The CDR3 region has the DNA TGTGCCATCACCCCACACGGCGTCCAAGGTGAGCAGTTCTTC. The chain joins TRBV10-3 to TRBJ2-5; no clear D gene. The DNA end is a closer match to TRBJ2-1, so the J assignment may be wrong. The CDR3 is 14 residues long. Germline-derived CDR1 and CDR2 are ENHRY and SYGVKD.